The following is a TCR beta chain sequence with its context. The data derive from a study of blood T cell repertoires in COVID-19. The wider study: PBMCs, B-cell-depleted T cells, or T cells were the source of the cDNA or gDNA that made up the material.

Produced via immunoSEQ multiplex PCR; TCRdb's table is partial and in-frame only. This repertoire shows 160,000 or so clones, roughly 80% found once; its top ten account for approximately 8.7%. The V and J ends lost 4 bases and 3 bases, in that order; junction bases with no gene match: 7. The CDR3 length is 15 residues. Germline loops: CDR1 SGHNT, CDR2 YYREEE (reference sequence). The TCR originated in a woman between 65 and 79 years old with acute or convalescent COVID-19. Material: peripheral blood. V is TRBV5-4 and J is TRBJ2-1; TRBD1 matches 7 bases. The DNA of the CDR3 is TGTGCCAGCAGCCTCCTTGGGGACAGCTACAATGAGCAGTTCTTC. Protein product: CASSLLGDSYNEQFF. Using reference TRBV5-4 and TRBJ2-1 for the parts outside the CDR3, the full variable domain is ETGVTQSPTHLIKTRGQQVTLRCSSQSGHNTVSWYQQALGQGPQFIFQYYREEENGRGNFPPRFSGLQFPNYSSELNVNALELDDSALYLCASSLLGDSYNEQFFGPGTRLTVL.